What follows describes a single TCR beta chain. The antigen remains undetermined. The investigators reverse transcribed all of the isolated RNA, so they sequenced expressed TCRB transcripts. Libraries were prepared by immunoSEQ multiplex PCR; TCRdb keeps only in-frame clonotypes and omits some of them. The sample shows 250,000 to 300,000 clones, 14% of them seen only once. Based on CD45RO/CCR7/CD25/CD127/CD95/CD27, CD4+ regulatory, stem cell-like memory, naive and central memory cells were sorted. This entry is derived from a study of beta chain features in type 1 diabetes. Losses at the gene ends were 0 bases for V and 7 bases for J; bases not matched to a gene: 3. The CDR3 loop spans 15 amino acids. Per germline, CDR1 SGHTA and CDR2 FQGNSA. Regarding the study as a whole: The study left unresolved whether HLA type influences TCRB rearrangement. A potential PCR bias toward shorter templates would be equal in patient and control samples. Shortening of TCRB CDR3s, moderate but significant, appeared in all four CD4+ subsets of Type 1 diabetes patients.

The sequenced sample consisted of naive CD4+ T cells from blood. This clonotype was obtained from a man aged 25-45 years with type 1 diabetes. The rearrangement links TRBV7-2 to TRBJ2-3; TRBD2 aligns across 11 bases. This CDR3 is CASSLAPSGRYTQYF. The CDR3 nucleotides read TGTGCCAGCAGCTTAGCGCCTAGCGGGAGGTATACGCAGTATTTT.